Listed here are 25 T cell receptor beta chains from one sample, sequenced in a study of OX40 agonist ivuxolimab in advanced cancers. TCRdb keeps only in-frame clones here, not all; method: immunoSEQ multiplex PCR. The sample lists about 67,000 clones, over 70% occurring once. Sequenced here: CD4+ or CD8+ T cells sorted from blood, sampled in a trial of the OX40 agonist ivuxolimab. The receptors here all came from an adult with an advanced solid tumor such as melanoma, head and neck, liver or kidney cancer.

The chain couples TRBV7-9 to TRBJ2-2; 10 positions agree with TRBD1. This CDR3 comprises 15 residues. The ends lost 4 bases at V and 9 bases at J; junction bases unmatched: 8. From germline, CDR1 is SEHNR and CDR2 FQNEAQ (reference sequence). CDR3: CASSSSDRGGRELFF. The CDR3 nucleotides read TGTGCCAGCAGCTCCTCGGACAGGGGGGGACGGGAGCTGTTTTTT.

V gene TRBV7-9 combines with J gene TRBJ1-1, with TRBD1 matching 8 bases. Germline CDR1 is SEHNR and CDR2 is FQNEAQ (reference sequence). This CDR3 has 15 residues. Unmatched junction bases numbered 6, after V lost 5 bases and J lost 1 base. In DNA form, the CDR3 reads TGTGCCAGCAGCGTTGACAGGGGACAGAACACTGAAGCTTTCTTT. Amino acid sequence: CASSVDRGQNTEAFF.

This rearrangement joins TRBV10-3 to TRBJ2-3; D is unresolved. The CDR3 totals 15 residues. V lost 3 bases and J lost 1, with 11 bases in between. Germline CDR1 ENHRY, CDR2 SYGVKD. The CDR3 DNA sequence: TGTGCCATCAGTGATGTCACCCTAGGCACAGATACGCAGTATTTT. This codes for CAISDVTLGTDTQYF.

The chain uses TRBV19 and TRBJ2-1, with TRBD1 matching 9 bases. The germline CDR1 and CDR2 sequences are LNHDA and SQIVND (reference sequence). With 7 bases clipped from V and 1 base from J, the junction kept 5 bases outside the gene matches. CDR3 length equals 15 residues. The CDR3: CASTPDRGSYNEQFF. In DNA form, the CDR3 reads TGTGCCAGTACCCCGGACAGGGGTTCCTACAATGAGCAGTTCTTC.

A single count supports this clone. The J gene is TRBJ2-5, the V gene TRBV7-7, with TRBD2 matching 12 bases. With 5 bases clipped from V and 5 bases from J, the junction kept 3 bases outside the gene matches. Germline CDR1 reads SSHAT; CDR2 reads FNYEAQ (reference sequence). The CDR3 runs to 14 residues. CDR3 amino acids: CASSPSGGAETQYF. DNA for the CDR3: TGTGCCAGCAGCCCTAGCGGGGGGGCGGAGACCCAGTACTTC.

CDR3 DNA sequence: TGTGCCAGCAGCTTGGGCCTAGCGGTTCAAGAGACCCAGTACTTC. It specifies CASSLGLAVQETQYF. This sequence joins TRBV7-7 and TRBJ2-5; 7 bases are a match to TRBD2. The CDR3 is 15 amino acids. The V segment lost 3 bases and the J segment 2 bases; nucleotides outside the gene matches: 6. Germline V gives CDR1 SSHAT, CDR2 FNYEAQ (reference sequence).

This clone was counted between two and nine times. This sequence joins TRBV6-6 and TRBJ1-2; 7 positions match TRBD1. V was clipped by 5 bases and J by 8 bases; unmatched bases: 8. Germline V gene lookup returns CDR1 MNHNY and CDR2 SVGAGI (reference sequence). CDR3 length: 13 residues. For the CDR3, the DNA is TGTGCCAGCAGTGGACGACAGGGAGGCGGCTACACCTTC. Protein: CASSGRQGGGYTF.

The chain joins TRBV6-1 to TRBJ2-7, with 7 bases aligning to TRBD1. V was clipped by 2 bases and J by 6 bases; unmatched bases: 7. Looked up from germline, CDR1 is MNHNS and CDR2 is SASEGT. This CDR3 spans 14 amino acids. The CDR3, as DNA: TGTGCCAGCAGTGAAAGGGGACAGTCAGGCGAGCAGTACTTC. Protein: CASSERGQSGEQYF.

The chain carries TRBV7-2 and TRBJ1-2; D unclear. The CDR3 runs 12 residues. Germline CDR1 and CDR2: SGHTA and FQGNSA. Trimming removed 5 bases at V and 4 bases at J, with 8 bases between. The CDR3 region has the DNA TGTGCCAGCAGCAAAGACGGCTATGGCTACACCTTC. Protein sequence: CASSKDGYGYTF.

The J gene is TRBJ1-5, the V gene TRBV28, with no clear D. The V end was cut by 4 bases, the J end by 4 bases, with 14 bases between. In germline, CDR1 is MDHEN, CDR2 SYDVKM. The CDR3 extends over 15 amino acids. The CDR3 sequence: CASSYVDSGNQPQHF. The DNA for the CDR3 is TGTGCCAGCAGTTACGTGGACTCTGGGAATCAGCCCCAGCATTTT.

The chain recombines TRBV4-2 with TRBJ2-2, with 7 bases lining up with TRBD1. Germline CDR1 is LGHNA and CDR2 is YNFKEQ. This CDR3 region has 15 residues. Losses at the gene ends were 3 bases for V and 2 bases for J; bases not matched to a gene: 3. The CDR3 sequence: CASSQGTVNTGELFF. In DNA, the CDR3 is TGTGCCAGCAGCCAGGGGACAGTCAACACCGGGGAGCTGTTTTTT.

In regard to this clone: A read error may produce the germline difference seen at one junction end. In the same sample, other DNA sequences code for this CDR3. The chain carries TRBV30 and TRBJ1-3; 10 bases are shared with TRBD1. The CDR3 is 15 amino acids. Germline CDR1 GTSNPN, CDR2 SVGIG (reference sequence). The CDR3, as DNA: TGTGCCTGGAGTGCGACAGGGGGCTCTGGAAATACCATATATTTT. Protein sequence: CAWSATGGSGNTIYF. The complete variable domain, with remaining parts taken from reference TRBV30 and TRBJ1-3, reads SQTIHQWPATLVQPVGSPLSLECTVEGTSNPNLYWYRQAAGRGLQLLFYSVGIGQISSEVPQNLSASRPQDRQFILSSKKLLLSDSGFYLCAWSATGGSGNTIYFGEGSWLTVV.

V usage is TRBV6-1 and J usage is TRBJ1-3; 7 nucleotides line up with TRBD1. Germline V CDR1 and CDR2: MNHNS, SASEGT. Trimming at V came to 5 bases and at J to 4 bases, leaving 8 bases not matched to a gene. This CDR3 spans 15 amino acids. The CDR3 sequence is CASSPTGAPGNTIYF. CDR3 nucleotide sequence: TGTGCCAGCAGTCCCACAGGGGCTCCGGGAAACACCATATATTTT.

The CDR3 protein is CASSSTSGRARYNEQFF. The CDR3 DNA is TGTGCCAGCAGCTCCACTAGCGGGAGGGCGCGGTACAATGAGCAGTTCTTC. This chain connects TRBV7-2 to TRBJ2-1; 13 nucleotides agree with TRBD2. The CDR3 covers 17 residues. CDR1 is SGHTA, CDR2 FQGNSA, per germline. V was pared by 4 bases and J by 4 bases, with 7 bases of the junction left unmatched.

This clone came up once. This chain connects TRBV11-2 to TRBJ1-1; D not certain. Germline assignment: CDR1 SGHAT and CDR2 FQNNGV. V was clipped by 5 bases and J by 9 bases, with 7 bases between them. The CDR3 extends over 10 amino acids. CDR3 amino acids: CASSQTQAFF. The CDR3 coding sequence is TGTGCCAGCAGCCAAACCCAAGCTTTCTTT.

The V gene is TRBV10-1, the J gene TRBJ1-5; D unclear. There are 14 residues in the CDR3. V shed 2 bases and J shed 7 bases, with 12 bases lying between them. In germline, CDR1 is WNHNN, CDR2 SYGVQD (reference sequence). This CDR3 is CASSEGPHSQPQHF. The CDR3 DNA is TGCGCCAGCAGTGAGGGGCCGCACAGCCAGCCCCAGCATTTT.

This clone has only a few counts. The CDR3 is CASSLYPGPAGELFF. CDR3 coding DNA: TGTGCCAGCAGCTTATATCCGGGCCCAGCCGGGGAGCTGTTTTTT. The chain joins TRBV7-3 to TRBJ2-2; D remains ambiguous. The CDR3 is 15 amino acids. V was clipped by 2 bases and J by 6 bases, with 13 bases between them. Germline CDR1 reads SGHTA; CDR2 reads FQGTGA.

This clone appeared a few times. This chain links TRBV28 with TRBJ1-6; a weak D match, TRBD1 (5 bases). The CDR3 loop spans 13 amino acids. Germline values: CDR1 MDHEN, CDR2 SYDVKM. Trimming removed 3 bases at V and 8 bases at J, with 8 bases between. Written as DNA, the CDR3 is TGTGCCAGCAGTTTGGGGGGATATTCACCCCTCCACTTT. Its protein is CASSLGGYSPLHF.

The chain links TRBV28 to TRBJ1-4; D remains ambiguous. Trimming shortened V by 7 bases and J by 7 bases, and 10 bases separated the two germline ends. Germline V lookup: CDR1 MDHEN, CDR2 SYDVKM. The CDR3 runs to 12 residues. The DNA for the CDR3 is TGTGCCAGCAACCCGCCTGGTGAAAAACTGTTTTTT. Its protein is CASNPPGEKLFF.

This rearrangement joins TRBV7-2 to TRBJ2-7; TRBD1 agrees at 10 bases. Germline CDR1 is SGHTA and CDR2 is FQGNSA. With 4 bases clipped from V and 4 bases from J, the junction kept 10 bases outside the gene matches. There are 16 residues in the CDR3. The CDR3 sequence is CASSSWTGTGEYEQYF. In DNA, the CDR3 is TGTGCCAGCAGCTCCTGGACCGGGACAGGGGAATACGAGCAGTACTTC.

The chain couples TRBV9 to TRBJ1-1; TRBD1 aligns across 8 bases. V lost 0 bases and J lost 6; bases outside the gene matches: 7. Germline V gene sequence: CDR1 SGDLS, CDR2 YYNGEE. The length of the CDR3 is 15 residues. The CDR3 loop reads CASSVETGAGAEAFF. The CDR3 DNA follows: TGTGCCAGCAGCGTAGAGACAGGGGCCGGCGCTGAAGCTTTCTTT.

This clone was counted once. The rearrangement links TRBV9 to TRBJ2-1; D unclear. This CDR3 is 13 amino acids long. Germline CDR1 reads SGDLS; CDR2 reads YYNGEE. Trimming took off 3 bases at V and 4 bases at J, with 8 bases between the two ends. CDR3 in amino acids: CASSATDYNEQFF. CDR3 DNA: TGTGCCAGCAGCGCCACAGATTACAATGAGCAGTTCTTC.

The chain couples TRBV4-2 to TRBJ2-7, with 8 bases fitting TRBD2. Germline CDR1 and CDR2: LGHNA and YNFKEQ. The trim removed 1 base at V and 1 base at J, leaving 6 bases unmatched. CDR3 length: 16 amino acids. CDR3 DNA sequence: TGTGCCAGCAGCCAAGGTTCCCTAGCGGGTTCCTACGAGCAGTACTTC. Translating gives CASSQGSLAGSYEQYF.

The chain couples TRBV19 to TRBJ2-7; D is possibly TRBD2 (6 bases). This CDR3 spans 14 amino acids. V shed 2 bases and J shed 5 bases, with 13 bases lying between them. Germline V CDR1 and CDR2: LNHDA, SQIVND (reference sequence). The CDR3, as DNA: TGTGCCAGTAGTATAACCGGGACTTCCGACGAGCAGTACTTC. Protein sequence: CASSITGTSDEQYF.

The V call is TRBV11-2, the J call TRBJ1-1, with D possibly TRBD1 on 6 matching bases. This CDR3 has 14 amino acids. V was clipped by 5 bases and J by 1 base, with 11 bases between them. Germline loops: CDR1 SGHAT, CDR2 FQNNGV. In DNA, the CDR3 is TGTGCCAGCAGCGTCCAACAGGGGAACACTGAAGCTTTCTTT. Translated: CASSVQQGNTEAFF.